This TCR beta chain was retrieved from a study of blood T cells in healthy people across ages. General study findings and limits: When one million T cells were used, diversity estimates were thought to be underestimates. Relative to aged donors, long-lived donors carried more naive CD4+ cells and displayed higher diversity.

In the case of this clonotype: Its antigen is still unknown.

Primed by a sample-barcoded 5' primer and a J-beta primer mix, a second PCR proceeded for about 6 to 12 cycles. Every single cDNA molecule received a tag from a template-switch adaptor with 12 random nucleotides. TCRdb fed the 5' RACE reads into MiXCR, producing one record per CDR3 protein. The table records about 680,000 distinct CDR3 sequences, roughly 49% of them present only once. The CDR3 length is 14 residues. V was pared by 4 bases and J by 6 bases, with 15 bases between. The sample comprised blood. The V call is TRBV12-3 or TRBV12-4, the J call TRBJ1-2, with a tentative D call TRBD1 (6 bases). The clonotype originates from a woman aged 55 to 70 in good health. CDR3 loop: CASSSRLQGNGYTF. The DNA of the CDR3 is TGTGCCAGCAGTTCGCGGCTACAGGGTAATGGCTACACCTTC.